This T cell receptor beta chain derives from a study of a mutant IDH1 vaccine in newly diagnosed glioma. Whole-study context: Commencement of vaccination occurred 4-6 weeks following radiotherapy alone, or concurrently with temozolomide cycles.

Method: immunoSEQ multiplex PCR; TCRdb's copy keeps in-frame clones and lacks some. The data show approximately 34,000 clones, roughly 89% seen once. CDR3 length: 14 residues. The V end lost 7 bases, the J end lost 7 bases, and 17 bases lay between the germline ends. Per germline, CDR1 MDHEN and CDR2 SYDVKM. Time point meaning: week 47, end of study. The vaccine gave 300 ug of a 20-mer mutant IDH1 peptide subcutaneously per dose. A note on this clone: Its matching antigen is unknown.

This clonotype was obtained from a middle-aged man with glioma. The chain carries TRBV28 and TRBJ1-5, with D maybe TRBD1 (6 bases). Here the sequenced sample was PBMCs, taken from a glioma patient whose treatment included an IDH1 peptide vaccine. CDR3 DNA sequence: TGTGCCAGCATTCCGGACAGAGCCCACCAGCCCCAGCATTTT. This gives the protein CASIPDRAHQPQHF.